The following is a T cell receptor beta chain sequence with its context. The data belong to a study of blood T cell repertoires in COVID-19. Recovered Cohort 3 donors showed two negative PCRs, clearance, or symptom resolution. Sequencing was performed with immunoSEQ multiplex PCR; in TCRdb, only in-frame clones are kept and a portion is missing. The sample has 300,000 or so clones; 87% are singletons. The sequence was collected from a woman in her 30s who had recovered from COVID-19. Sample: PBMCs or T cells enriched from blood (not recorded which).

The CDR3 is CASSGGGPSGANVLTF. The DNA for the CDR3 is TGTGCCAGCAGCGGGGGGGGACCCTCTGGGGCCAACGTCCTGACTTTC. The chain carries TRBV7-3 and TRBJ2-6, with 7 nucleotides matching TRBD2. The CDR3 has 16 amino acids. In germline, CDR1 is SGHTA, CDR2 FQGTGA. The V segment lost 5 bases and the J segment 0 bases; nucleotides outside the gene matches: 4.